This T cell receptor beta chain was sequenced in a study of shared clonotypes between healthy human individuals. Study details: The composition of the donors was two women and a few men aged 18 to 49.

For this clone: No antigen is known for it.

General study results and limits: Between several donors, naive CD4 clonotypes were shared at a level of around 4.9%.

Looked up from germline, CDR1 is SGHTA and CDR2 is FQGNSA. This CDR3 spans 16 amino acids. V shed 4 bases and J shed 7 bases, with 20 bases lying between them. Profiled with immunoSEQ multiplex PCR; TCRdb holds only in-frame clones, not every one. Here the sample spans roughly 520,000 clones, roughly 95% being singletons. This sequence originates from a woman in her twenties or thirties in good health. The V and J genes are TRBV7-2 and TRBJ1-3; TRBD1 might be the D (5 bases). Sequencing was performed on naive CD4+ T cells sorted from blood. Subset denoted: CD45RA+ positively selected. The CDR3 loop reads CASSSTVGTIRNTIYF. The CDR3 nucleotides read TGTGCCAGCAGCTCGACGGTCGGGACCATCCGGAACACCATATATTTT.